This passage covers 20 T cell receptor beta chains from one sample sequenced in a study of early T cells in non-severe SARS-CoV-2 infection. TCRdb reprocessed the 5' RACE reads with MiXCR, giving one entry per CDR3 protein. This table holds almost 65,000 distinct CDR3 sequences, around 4.7% found once. The sample comprised whole blood. These receptors were obtained from an adult who was a healthcare worker with PCR-confirmed SARS-CoV-2 infection or an uninfected control (not recorded which).

Many counts were recorded for this clonotype. The genes are TRBV4-3 and TRBJ1-4, with no clear D. Germline values: CDR1 LGHNA, CDR2 YSLEER. The CDR3 is 15 residues long. Trimming stripped 0 bases from V and 0 bases from J, with 5 bases between. DNA for the CDR3: TGCGCCAGCAGCCAAGATATCGCAACTAATGAAAAACTGTTTTTT. This codes for CASSQDIATNEKLFF.

This clonotype was detected ten times or more. This chain connects TRBV29-1 to TRBJ2-1; possibly TRBD1 for D (5 bases). This CDR3 spans 15 amino acids. The germline V and J ends were trimmed by 2 bases and 10 bases, with 21 bases remaining between them. Germline V gene sequence: CDR1 SQVTM, CDR2 ANQGSEA. The CDR3: CSVEYDKGWAGEQFF. The CDR3 nucleotides are TGCAGCGTTGAATACGACAAGGGGTGGGCCGGCGAGCAGTTCTTC.

Here the CDR3 reads CASSGSLGISQYF. In nucleotides, the CDR3 is TGTGCCAGCAGCGGGTCCTTAGGTATTTCGCAGTACTTC. V is TRBV7-8 and J is TRBJ2-7; unclear D gene. The length of the CDR3 is 13 residues. CDR1 SGHVS and CDR2 FQNEAQ come from the germline V gene. The V gene lost 5 bases and the J gene lost 9 bases, with 17 bases spanning the gap.

The chain is built from TRBV5-5 and TRBJ2-7; possibly TRBD1 for D (5 bases). Germline V CDR1 and CDR2: SGHKS, YYEKEE (reference sequence). The V gene lost 1 base and the J gene lost 3 bases, with 11 bases spanning the gap. The CDR3 has 14 residues. The CDR3 region is CASSLNMGHYEQYF. In DNA, the CDR3 is TGTGCCAGCAGCTTGAATATGGGGCACTACGAGCAGTACTTC.

This clonotype was counted many times. The V call is TRBV29-1, the J call TRBJ2-2, with TRBD2 identical over 13 bases. Germline V gene data show CDR1 as SQVTM and CDR2 as ANQGSEA. Losses at the gene ends were 6 bases for V and 3 bases for J; bases not matched to a gene: 7. The CDR3 totals 16 residues. CDR3 DNA sequence: TGCAGCGTCCGGACTAGCGGGAGAGCCGACACCGGGGAGCTGTTTTTT. Residues: CSVRTSGRADTGELFF.

The sample holds many counts of this clonotype. This rearrangement joins TRBV6-1 to TRBJ1-5; 7 nucleotides agree with TRBD1. With V trimmed by 1 base and J by 4 bases, 7 bases remained unmatched. The germline V gene encodes CDR1 MNHNS and CDR2 SASEGT. This CDR3 has 16 amino acids. The CDR3 DNA sequence: TGTGCCAGCAGTGAAGTTGCGTGGACAGGTAATCAGCCCCAGCATTTT. Protein product: CASSEVAWTGNQPQHF.

The V gene is TRBV9, the J gene TRBJ1-4; the D is unclear. V lost 2 bases and J lost 0, with 5 bases in between. The CDR3 length is 14 residues. Germline values: CDR1 SGDLS, CDR2 YYNGEE. CDR3 amino acids: CASSVDATNEKLFF. CDR3 DNA sequence: TGTGCCAGCAGCGTTGATGCAACTAATGAAAAACTGTTTTTT.

The chain employs TRBV18 and TRBJ2-1; D assignment may be TRBD1 or TRBD2 (6 bases each). The CDR3 covers 13 residues. CDR1 is KGHSH and CDR2 is LQKENI in the germline V gene. The V end lost 6 bases, the J end lost 9 bases, and 15 bases lay between the germline ends. In DNA, the CDR3 is TGTGCCAGCTCTCAAAGGGGGGCTGTTGAGCAGTTCTTC. Translation gives CASSQRGAVEQFF.

This clonotype was detected a few times. The chain uses TRBV24-1 and TRBJ1-2; no reliable D call. V was cut by 3 bases and J by 3 bases, with 10 bases left in between. The germline V gene has CDR1 KGHDR and CDR2 SFDVKD. The CDR3 extends over 14 amino acids. The CDR3 nucleotides are TGTGCCACCAGTGATCCACGAAGGGACTATGGCTACACCTTC. Translation: CATSDPRRDYGYTF.

This clonotype showed up many times. The J gene is TRBJ2-6, the V gene TRBV2; perhaps TRBD1 as D (6 bases). CDR1 is SNHLY, CDR2 FYNNEI, per germline. The CDR3 is made up of 18 amino acids. The V and J ends lost 5 bases and 9 bases respectively, with 26 bases between them. The CDR3 region has the DNA TGTGCCAGCAGTTCCCTTGACTGGGACAATCGTGGTGTCAACGTCCTGACTTTC. It specifies CASSSLDWDNRGVNVLTF.

The table lists this clonotype with many counts. The chain uses TRBV4-3 and TRBJ2-7, with 8 bases matching TRBD1. From germline, CDR1 is LGHNA and CDR2 YSLEER. V lost 6 bases to trimming and J lost 3 bases; unmatched junction nucleotides: 4. The CDR3 sequence is 13 residues long. The DNA of the CDR3 is TGCGCCAGCAGTTCAGGACAGGGCTACGAGCAGTACTTC. It translates to CASSSGQGYEQYF.

V usage is TRBV13 and J usage is TRBJ1-1; D might be TRBD1 (6 bases). The germline V gene encodes CDR1 PRHDT and CDR2 FYEKMQ (reference sequence). CDR3 length: 14 amino acids. V lost 5 bases to trimming and J lost 5 bases, with 15 bases between them. The CDR3 spells CASSLRGQGTEAFF. CDR3 sequence (DNA): TGTGCCAGCAGCCTCCGGGGGCAAGGGACTGAAGCTTTCTTT.

This clonotype was recorded a few times. This sequence joins TRBV18 and TRBJ2-3; 9 nucleotides agree with TRBD2. The length of the CDR3 is 14 residues. Per germline, CDR1 KGHSH and CDR2 LQKENI. J lost 13 bases, V lost 2 bases, and 10 bases had no gene match. This CDR3 is CASSPRVAGEFEYF. Here the CDR3 DNA reads TGTGCCAGCTCACCAAGAGTAGCGGGAGAATTTGAGTATTTT. The full variable domain, with the rest looked up from reference TRBV18 and TRBJ2-3, is NAGVMQNPRHLVRRRGQEARLRCSPMKGHSHVYWYRQLPEEGLKFMVYLQKENIIDESGMPKERFSAEFPKEGPSILRIQQVVRGDSAAYFCASSPRVAGEFEYFGPGTRLTVL.

This clonotype was observed at least ten times. This chain joins TRBV5-1 and TRBJ2-1, with D hard to call. CDR1 SGHRS and CDR2 YFSETQ come from the germline V gene. The germline V and J ends were trimmed by 3 bases and 1 base, with 8 bases remaining between them. This CDR3 has 14 amino acids. DNA for the CDR3: TGCGCCAGCAGCTCAACCTATTCCTACAATGAGCAGTTCTTC. Protein: CASSSTYSYNEQFF.

This clonotype was counted many times. The rearrangement joins TRBV5-1 to TRBJ1-1, with 10 bases matching TRBD1. CDR1 and CDR2 from the germline V gene are SGHRS and YFSETQ. V lost 3 bases to trimming and J lost 4 bases; unmatched junction nucleotides: 3. The CDR3 totals 14 residues. The CDR3: CASSSGTGVTEAFF. CDR3 DNA: TGCGCCAGCAGCTCCGGGACAGGGGTCACTGAAGCTTTCTTT. Full variable domain (rest looked up from reference TRBV5-1 and TRBJ1-1): KAGVTQTPRYLIKTRGQQVTLSCSPISGHRSVSWYQQTPGQGLQFLFEYFSETQRNKGNFPGRFSGRQFSNSRSEMNVSTLELGDSALYLCASSSGTGVTEAFFGQGTRLTVV.

This clonotype was counted a single time. Possible read error: a much larger clone is one base away. The CDR3 protein is CSVGDRGRDYGYSF. The CDR3 DNA sequence: TGCAGCGTGGGAGACAGGGGGCGAGACTATGGCTACTCCTTC. The chain combines TRBV29-1 with TRBJ1-2; 10 bases line up with TRBD1. The CDR3 is made up of 14 amino acids. Germline CDR1 and CDR2: SQVTM and ANQGSEA.

This clonotype was detected ten times or more. V and J are TRBV5-5 and TRBJ2-2; no clear D. Germline loops: CDR1 SGHKS, CDR2 YYEKEE (reference sequence). V gave up 6 bases and J gave up 0 bases, with 12 bases separating them. The CDR3 length is 15 residues. In DNA, the CDR3 is TGTGCCAGCACAGCGCGATCTGCGAACACCGGGGAGCTGTTTTTT. Its translation is CASTARSANTGELFF.

At least ten counts were recorded for this clonotype. The chain links TRBV24-1 to TRBJ1-6; weak D call: TRBD1 (6 bases). From germline, CDR1 is KGHDR and CDR2 SFDVKD. Trimming pared 2 bases from V and 8 bases from J, leaving 6 bases between. The CDR3 is 13 amino acids. CDR3 DNA sequence: TGTGCCACCAGTGATTCAGGGGATTCACCCCTCCACTTT. It specifies CATSDSGDSPLHF.

The sample holds many counts of this clonotype. The chain uses TRBV20-1 and TRBJ1-6; D gene uncertain. Looked up from germline, CDR1 is DFQATT and CDR2 is SNEGSKA (reference sequence). V was clipped by 5 bases and J by 14 bases, with 10 bases between them. This CDR3 is built from 10 residues. This CDR3 is CSAPLLALHF. The CDR3 nucleotides are TGCAGTGCTCCCCTATTAGCCCTCCACTTT.

This rearrangement joins TRBV30 to TRBJ2-6; D ambiguous. Trimming left V 5 bases short and J 4 bases short, with 6 bases between. This CDR3 contains 12 residues. The germline V gene encodes CDR1 GTSNPN and CDR2 SVGIG (reference sequence). CDR3 nucleotides: TGTGCCTGGGGAGTGGGGGCCAACGTCCTGACTTTC. Translated, it gives CAWGVGANVLTF.